This T cell receptor beta chain was identified in a study of T cells expressing NK-cell markers. Background on the study: According to the study, TCR beta repertoires originated from sorted CD3+CD56+NKG2C+, CD3+CD56+NKG2C- and CD3+CD56-NKG2C+ T cells. General observations from the study: Of CD8+ T cells, about 1.0-8% belonged to dominant NKG2C+ clonotypes in five to seven donors.

A remark on this clonotype: The antigen remains undetermined.

The germline gives CDR1 MNHEY, CDR2 SMNVEV (reference sequence). This CDR3 contains 14 residues. The cDNA for TCR beta came from 5'RACE template switching with UMIs. TCRdb reworked the 5' RACE reads into one entry per CDR3 protein, no DNA. This repertoire includes about 400,000 distinct CDR3 sequences. This rearrangement joins TRBV27 to TRBJ2-7; no DNA is available, so the TRBD1 call from TCRdb remains unchecked. The receptor was derived from a woman aged 45-59 years in good health. Sequenced input: blood T cells: a sorted CD56 or NKG2C T cell subset, CD4+ or CD8+ T cells, or bulk PBMC T cells (not recorded which). The CDR3 loop is CASKFRASQANQYF.